A selection of T cell receptor beta chains follows, all from one sample in a study of vaccination and CD4 T cells after COVID-19. TCRdb analysed the PCR reads with MiXCR anew, one entry per CDR3 protein. The profile shows about 20,000 distinct CDR3 sequences, 30% to 45% of them singletons. Their antigen targets remain unknown. This sample comprised CD4+ T cells from blood, cultured in vitro, obtained about 7 months after SARS-CoV-2 vaccination. These receptors originate from a human donor who had recovered from COVID-19. The CDR3 runs from the conserved cysteine through the conserved F or W. D genes are given only for firm matches.

TRBV6-5	16	TRBJ2-7	NA	CASSYETGWTRPEQYF
TRBV20-1	15	TRBJ2-3	TRBD2	CSARDGTRYADTQYF
TRBV7-2	16	TRBJ2-3	NA	CASSLGSLRGTDTQYF
TRBV14	12	TRBJ1-1	NA	CASSQPRAIAFF
TRBV6-1	15	TRBJ1-6	NA	CASSELGQGFSPLHF
TRBV20-1	13	TRBJ2-5	NA	CSALMGIRETQYF
TRBV28	15	TRBJ1-2	TRBD1	CASNHRGRDSYGYTF
TRBV7-9	13	TRBJ2-3	NA	CASSFRTPDTQYF
TRBV19	16	TRBJ2-3	NA	CASSMVGRQSTDTQYF
TRBV10-3	12	TRBJ2-1	TRBD1	CACRGLGNEQFF
TRBV20-1	15	TRBJ2-7	TRBD1	CSARPPDRGRNEQYF
TRBV6-2/TRBV6-3	12	TRBJ2-7	TRBD2	CATRAGGYEQYF
TRBV6-2/TRBV6-3	15	TRBJ2-7	NA	CASSRVVGAVYEQYF
TRBV18	16	TRBJ2-2	NA	CASSPRLQGSTGELFF
TRBV28	16	TRBJ2-3	NA	CASSFPASGALNTQYF
TRBV2	16	TRBJ2-7	TRBD2	CASKRFGSGRGHEQYF